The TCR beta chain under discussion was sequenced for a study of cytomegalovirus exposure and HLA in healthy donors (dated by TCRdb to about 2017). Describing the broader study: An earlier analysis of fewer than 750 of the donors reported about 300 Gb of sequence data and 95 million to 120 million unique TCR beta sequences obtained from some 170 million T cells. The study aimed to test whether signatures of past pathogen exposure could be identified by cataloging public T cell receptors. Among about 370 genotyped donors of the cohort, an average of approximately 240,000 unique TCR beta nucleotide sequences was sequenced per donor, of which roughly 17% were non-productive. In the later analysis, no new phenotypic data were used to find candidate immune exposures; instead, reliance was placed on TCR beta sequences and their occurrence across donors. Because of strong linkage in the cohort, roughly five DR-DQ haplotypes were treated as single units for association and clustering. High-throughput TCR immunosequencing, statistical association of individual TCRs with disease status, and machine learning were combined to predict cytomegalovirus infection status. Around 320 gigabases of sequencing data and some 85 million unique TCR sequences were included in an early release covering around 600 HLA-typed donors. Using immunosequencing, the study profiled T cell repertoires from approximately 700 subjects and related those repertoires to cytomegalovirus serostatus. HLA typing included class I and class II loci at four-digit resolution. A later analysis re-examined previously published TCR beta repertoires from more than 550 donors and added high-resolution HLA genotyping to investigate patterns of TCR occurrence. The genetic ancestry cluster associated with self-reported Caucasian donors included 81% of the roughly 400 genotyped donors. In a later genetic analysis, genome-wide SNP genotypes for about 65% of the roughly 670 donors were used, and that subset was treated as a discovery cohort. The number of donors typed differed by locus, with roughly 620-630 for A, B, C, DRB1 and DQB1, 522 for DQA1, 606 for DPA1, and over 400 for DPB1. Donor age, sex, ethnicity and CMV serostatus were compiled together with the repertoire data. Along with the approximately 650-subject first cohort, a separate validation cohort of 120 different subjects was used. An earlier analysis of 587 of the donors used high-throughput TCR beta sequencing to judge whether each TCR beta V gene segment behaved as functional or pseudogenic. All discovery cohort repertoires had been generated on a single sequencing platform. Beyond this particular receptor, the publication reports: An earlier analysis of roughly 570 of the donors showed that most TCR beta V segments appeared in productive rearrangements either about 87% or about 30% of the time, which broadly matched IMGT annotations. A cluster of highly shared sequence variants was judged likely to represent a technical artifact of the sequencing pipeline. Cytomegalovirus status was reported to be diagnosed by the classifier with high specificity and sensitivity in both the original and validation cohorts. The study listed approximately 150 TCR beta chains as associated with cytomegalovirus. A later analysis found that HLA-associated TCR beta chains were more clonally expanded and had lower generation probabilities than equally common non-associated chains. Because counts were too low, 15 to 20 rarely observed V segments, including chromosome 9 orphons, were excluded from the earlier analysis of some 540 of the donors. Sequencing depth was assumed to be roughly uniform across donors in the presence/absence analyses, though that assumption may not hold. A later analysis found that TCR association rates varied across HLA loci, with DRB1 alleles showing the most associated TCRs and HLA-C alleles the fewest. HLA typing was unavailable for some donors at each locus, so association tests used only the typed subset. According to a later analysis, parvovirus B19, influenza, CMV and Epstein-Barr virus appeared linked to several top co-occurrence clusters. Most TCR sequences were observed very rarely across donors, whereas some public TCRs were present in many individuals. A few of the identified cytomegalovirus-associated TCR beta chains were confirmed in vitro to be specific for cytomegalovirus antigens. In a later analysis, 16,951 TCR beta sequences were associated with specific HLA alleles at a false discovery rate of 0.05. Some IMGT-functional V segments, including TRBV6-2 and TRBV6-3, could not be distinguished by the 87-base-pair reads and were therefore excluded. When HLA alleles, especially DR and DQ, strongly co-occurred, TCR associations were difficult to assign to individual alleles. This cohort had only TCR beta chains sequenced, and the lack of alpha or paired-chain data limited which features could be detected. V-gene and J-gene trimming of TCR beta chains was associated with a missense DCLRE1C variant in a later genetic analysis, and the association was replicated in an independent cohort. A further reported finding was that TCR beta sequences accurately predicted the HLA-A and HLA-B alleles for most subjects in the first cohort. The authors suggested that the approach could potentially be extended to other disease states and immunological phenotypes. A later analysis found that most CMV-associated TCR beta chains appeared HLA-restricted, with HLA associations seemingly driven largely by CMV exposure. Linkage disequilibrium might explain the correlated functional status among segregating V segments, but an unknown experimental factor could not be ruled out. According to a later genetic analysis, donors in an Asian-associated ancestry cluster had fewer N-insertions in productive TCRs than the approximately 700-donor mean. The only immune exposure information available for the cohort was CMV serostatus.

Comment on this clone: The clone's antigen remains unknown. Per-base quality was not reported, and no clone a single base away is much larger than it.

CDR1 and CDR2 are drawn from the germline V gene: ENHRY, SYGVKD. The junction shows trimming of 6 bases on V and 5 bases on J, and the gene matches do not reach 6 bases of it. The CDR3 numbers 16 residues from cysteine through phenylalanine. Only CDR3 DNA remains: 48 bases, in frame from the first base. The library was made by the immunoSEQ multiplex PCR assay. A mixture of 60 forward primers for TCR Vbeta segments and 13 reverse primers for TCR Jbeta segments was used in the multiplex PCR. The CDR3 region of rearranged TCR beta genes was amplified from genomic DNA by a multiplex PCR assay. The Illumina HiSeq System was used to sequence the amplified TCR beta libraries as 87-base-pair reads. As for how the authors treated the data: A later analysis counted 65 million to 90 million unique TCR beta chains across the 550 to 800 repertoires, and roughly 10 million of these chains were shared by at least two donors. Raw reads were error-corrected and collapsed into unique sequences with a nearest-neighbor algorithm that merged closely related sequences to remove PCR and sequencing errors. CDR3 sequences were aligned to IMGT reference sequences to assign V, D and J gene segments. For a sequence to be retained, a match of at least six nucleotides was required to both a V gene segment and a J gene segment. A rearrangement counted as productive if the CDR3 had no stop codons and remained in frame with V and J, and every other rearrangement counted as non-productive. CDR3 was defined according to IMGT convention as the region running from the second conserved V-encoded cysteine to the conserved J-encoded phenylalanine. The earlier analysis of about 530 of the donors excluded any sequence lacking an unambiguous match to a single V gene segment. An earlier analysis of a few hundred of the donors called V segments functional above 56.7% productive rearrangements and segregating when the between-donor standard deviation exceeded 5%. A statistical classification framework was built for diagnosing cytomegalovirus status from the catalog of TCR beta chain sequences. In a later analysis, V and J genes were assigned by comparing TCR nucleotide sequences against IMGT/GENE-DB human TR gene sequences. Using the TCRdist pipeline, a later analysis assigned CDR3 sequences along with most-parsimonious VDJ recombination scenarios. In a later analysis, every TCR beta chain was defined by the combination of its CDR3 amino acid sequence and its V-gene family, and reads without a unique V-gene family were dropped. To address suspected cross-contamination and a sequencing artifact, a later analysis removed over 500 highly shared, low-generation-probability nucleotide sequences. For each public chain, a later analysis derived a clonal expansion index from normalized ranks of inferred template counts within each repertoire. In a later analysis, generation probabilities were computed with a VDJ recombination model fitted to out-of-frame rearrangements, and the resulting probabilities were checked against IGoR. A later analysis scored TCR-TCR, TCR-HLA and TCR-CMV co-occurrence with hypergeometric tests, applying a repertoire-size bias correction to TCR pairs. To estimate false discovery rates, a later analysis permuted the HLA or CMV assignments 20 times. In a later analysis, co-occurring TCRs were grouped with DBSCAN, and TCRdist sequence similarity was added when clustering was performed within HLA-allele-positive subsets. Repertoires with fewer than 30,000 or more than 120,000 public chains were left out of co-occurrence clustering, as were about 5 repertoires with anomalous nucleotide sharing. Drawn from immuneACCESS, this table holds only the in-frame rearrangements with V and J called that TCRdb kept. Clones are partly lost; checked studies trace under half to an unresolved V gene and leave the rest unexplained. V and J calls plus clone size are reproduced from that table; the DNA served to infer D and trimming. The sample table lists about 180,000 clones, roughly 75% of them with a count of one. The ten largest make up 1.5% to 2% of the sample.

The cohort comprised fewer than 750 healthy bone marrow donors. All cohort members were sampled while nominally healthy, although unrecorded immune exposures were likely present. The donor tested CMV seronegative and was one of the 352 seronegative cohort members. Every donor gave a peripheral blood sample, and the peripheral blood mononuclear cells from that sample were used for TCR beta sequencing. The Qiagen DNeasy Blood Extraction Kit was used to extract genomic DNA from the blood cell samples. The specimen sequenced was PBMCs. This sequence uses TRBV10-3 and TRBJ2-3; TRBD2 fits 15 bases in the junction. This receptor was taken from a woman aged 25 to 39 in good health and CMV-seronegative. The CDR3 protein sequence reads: CAISGRTSGGVDTQYF. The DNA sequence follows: TGTGCCATCAGCGGAAGGACTAGCGGGGGGGTAGATACGCAGTATTTT.